Described below is a single T cell receptor (beta chain) sequence and its context. Antigen unknown. The record originates from a study of T cell responses to AZD1222 COVID-19 vaccine. Study conclusions and caveats: The study reported that nearly half of spike-specific TCRs target unmutated variant regions.

TCRdb keeps only in-frame clones here, not all; method: immunoSEQ multiplex PCR. Of 100,000 or so clones listed, 87% are singletons. This sequence was found in an adult in good health. Sequences were derived from peripheral blood, sampled on day 0 of AZD1222 vaccination.

The CDR3: CASSVAIRGVYNEQFF. The CDR3 DNA sequence: TGTGCCAGCAGCGTAGCCATAAGGGGGGTTTACAATGAGCAGTTCTTC. The chain joins TRBV9 to TRBJ2-1, with D possibly being TRBD1 or TRBD2 (6 bases each). Germline CDR1 reads SGDLS; CDR2 reads YYNGEE. The V gene lost 0 bases and the J gene lost 4 bases, with 14 bases spanning the gap. The CDR3 consists of 16 residues.